This T cell receptor beta chain was profiled in a study of shared clonotypes between healthy human individuals. General study points: Generation probabilities of non-shared clonotypes were lower (relative to those shared by all four donors). It was the few donors that limited the genetic and exposure-history diversity represented. Sequencing depth was expected to influence donor clonotype sharing.

V was clipped by 2 bases and J by 7 bases, with 11 bases between them. CDR1 is SEHNR, CDR2 FQNEAQ, per germline (reference sequence). The CDR3 spans 13 residues. At the deep level, the assay was run. The repertoire was sequenced with immunoSEQ multiplex PCR; TCRdb's copy has only in-frame clones and lacks some. The sample shows 2 million to 3 million clones, approximately 93% of them seen only once. As concerns this clone: The antigen is not known.

The TCR comes from a man in his late teens or twenties in good health. Some clones in this sample may be carry-over from other donors' samples. The sample taken for sequencing was naive CD4+ T cells from PBMCs. As to subset: CD45RA+ positively selected. V gene TRBV7-9 combines with J gene TRBJ1-2; perhaps TRBD1 as D (6 bases). Written as DNA, the CDR3 is TGTGCCAGCAGCTTAATGGCAGGGGCTGGCTACACCTTC. This translates into CASSLMAGAGYTF.